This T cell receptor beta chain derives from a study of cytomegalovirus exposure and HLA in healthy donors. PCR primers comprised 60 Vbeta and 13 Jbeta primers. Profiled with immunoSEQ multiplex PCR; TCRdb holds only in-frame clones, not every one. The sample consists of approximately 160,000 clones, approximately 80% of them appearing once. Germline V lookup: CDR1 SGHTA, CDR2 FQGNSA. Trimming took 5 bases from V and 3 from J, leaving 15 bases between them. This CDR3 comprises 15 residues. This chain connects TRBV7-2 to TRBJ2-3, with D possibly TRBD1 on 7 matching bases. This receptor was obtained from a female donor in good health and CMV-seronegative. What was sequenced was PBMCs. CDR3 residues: CASSTGAGGTDTQYF. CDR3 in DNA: TGTGCCAGCAGCACCGGGGCAGGGGGGACAGATACGCAGTATTTT.